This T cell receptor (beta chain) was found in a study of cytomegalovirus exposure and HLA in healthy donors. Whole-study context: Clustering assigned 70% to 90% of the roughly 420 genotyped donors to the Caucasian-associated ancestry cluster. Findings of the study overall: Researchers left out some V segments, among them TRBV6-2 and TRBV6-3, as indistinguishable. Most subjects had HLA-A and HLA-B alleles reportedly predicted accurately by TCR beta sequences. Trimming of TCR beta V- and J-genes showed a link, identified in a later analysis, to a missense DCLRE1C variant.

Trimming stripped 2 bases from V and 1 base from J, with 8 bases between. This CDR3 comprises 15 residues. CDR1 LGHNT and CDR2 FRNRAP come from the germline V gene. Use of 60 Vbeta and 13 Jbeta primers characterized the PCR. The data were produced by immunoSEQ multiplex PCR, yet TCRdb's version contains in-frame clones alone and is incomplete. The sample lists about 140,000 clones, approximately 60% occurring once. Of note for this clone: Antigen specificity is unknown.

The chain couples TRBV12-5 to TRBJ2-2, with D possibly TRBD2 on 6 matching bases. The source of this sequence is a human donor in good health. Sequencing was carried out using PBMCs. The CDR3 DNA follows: TGTGCTAGTGGTTTGTCAGCGGGGAACACCGGGGAGCTGTTTTTT. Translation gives CASGLSAGNTGELFF.